These T cell receptor beta chains were read from a single sample in a study of regulatory T cells in long-lasting Graves disease. Via MiXCR, TCRdb re-called the multiplex PCR reads, giving one row per CDR3 protein. The sample has about 470,000 distinct CDR3 sequences, under 15% seen once. The sample was also linked to a second study, of T cells in Graves' hyperthyroidism and ophthalmopathy.

The starting material was peripheral blood mononuclear cells (PBMCs), obtained at new diagnosis, from a patient treated with antithyroid drugs. The receptors were sampled from a woman in her 30s with Graves disease. The CDR3 runs from the conserved cysteine through the conserved F or W.

j_gene: TRBJ2-4; v_gene: TRBV11-2; CDR3aa: CASSFSRVLAKNIQYF
j_gene: TRBJ2-5; v_gene: TRBV12-3/TRBV12-4; CDR3aa: CASSAWDQGTQYF
j_gene: TRBJ2-1; v_gene: TRBV19; CDR3aa: CASSIVAGINEQFF
j_gene: TRBJ2-3; v_gene: TRBV10-3; CDR3aa: CATGQGTDTQYF
j_gene: TRBJ1-2; v_gene: TRBV9; CDR3aa: CASSVSGQGANGYTF
j_gene: TRBJ2-1; v_gene: TRBV24-1; CDR3aa: CATSDMGTPYNEQFF
j_gene: TRBJ2-7; v_gene: TRBV6-2/TRBV6-3; CDR3aa: CASSYFAGVGYEQYF
j_gene: TRBJ1-1; v_gene: TRBV6-1; CDR3aa: CASIGANTEAFF
j_gene: TRBJ2-6; v_gene: TRBV28; CDR3aa: CASSFVGTGGPGSSGANVLTF
j_gene: TRBJ1-1; v_gene: TRBV20-1; CDR3aa: CSARDRVEAFF
j_gene: TRBJ2-5; v_gene: TRBV10-1; CDR3aa: CASSESLGLETQYF
j_gene: TRBJ2-7; v_gene: TRBV14; CDR3aa: CASSIRPSPEQYF
j_gene: TRBJ1-2; v_gene: TRBV13; CDR3aa: CASRSATGNYGYTF
j_gene: TRBJ1-2; v_gene: TRBV7-8; CDR3aa: CASYTVFGYTF
j_gene: TRBJ1-2; v_gene: TRBV12-3/TRBV12-4; CDR3aa: CASTRTGVYGYTF
j_gene: TRBJ2-1; v_gene: TRBV12-3/TRBV12-4; CDR3aa: CASSLGTSCLF
j_gene: TRBJ2-7; v_gene: TRBV19; CDR3aa: CASSPGDRSSYEQYF
j_gene: TRBJ2-2; v_gene: TRBV20-1; CDR3aa: CSARSGQGTGELFF
j_gene: TRBJ2-6; v_gene: TRBV28; CDR3aa: CASSATDRAGANVLTF
j_gene: TRBJ1-3; v_gene: TRBV11-2; CDR3aa: CASSLEPLSSGNTTYF
j_gene: TRBJ2-4; v_gene: TRBV19; CDR3aa: CASSSPGTLHENIQYF
j_gene: TRBJ2-1; v_gene: TRBV24-1; CDR3aa: CATSDTGGGNLNEQFF
j_gene: TRBJ1-2; v_gene: TRBV24-1; CDR3aa: CATSDPPRTGSYGYTF
j_gene: TRBJ2-7; v_gene: TRBV4-2; CDR3aa: CASSQDLLSETEAFPYEQYF
j_gene: TRBJ2-2; v_gene: TRBV5-4; CDR3aa: CASSLYVGERTGELFF
j_gene: TRBJ2-7; v_gene: TRBV7-8; CDR3aa: CASSFARLAGVHEQYF
j_gene: TRBJ2-1; v_gene: TRBV11-2; CDR3aa: CASSSLDQGPYNEQFF
j_gene: TRBJ2-5; v_gene: TRBV4-1; CDR3aa: CTSSQDRQASYNEQYF
j_gene: TRBJ2-5; v_gene: TRBV6-2/TRBV6-3; CDR3aa: CASSPLGGRNQETQYF
j_gene: TRBJ2-7; v_gene: TRBV6-2/TRBV6-3; CDR3aa: CASSEMTSGSTYEQYF
j_gene: TRBJ1-2; v_gene: TRBV6-5; CDR3aa: CASSYSLRDRSYGYTF
j_gene: TRBJ2-7; v_gene: TRBV30; CDR3aa: CAWSGPGGQYF
j_gene: TRBJ2-1; v_gene: TRBV3-1; CDR3aa: CASSQEAGPPAGEQFF
j_gene: TRBJ2-1; v_gene: TRBV28; CDR3aa: CASLGGREGDNEQFF
j_gene: TRBJ1-5; v_gene: TRBV15; CDR3aa: CATSGHGQPQHF
j_gene: TRBJ2-7; v_gene: TRBV28; CDR3aa: CASSLSLYEQYF
j_gene: TRBJ2-3; v_gene: TRBV30; CDR3aa: CAWSERALTDTQYF
j_gene: TRBJ2-5; v_gene: TRBV9; CDR3aa: CASSGGPSKVTQYF
j_gene: TRBJ1-6; v_gene: TRBV7-2; CDR3aa: CASSLPGQRGNNSPLHF
j_gene: TRBJ1-6; v_gene: TRBV6-1; CDR3aa: CASSEDQGPGSPLHF